This T cell receptor (beta chain) was identified during a study of post-analysis software for immune sequencing data (dated by TCRdb to between 2014 and 2017). Context from the whole study: Disease courses on record covered relapsing-remitting, secondary progressive and progressive-relapsing multiple sclerosis, though some patients had no subtype annotation. A subset of samples was prepared in parallel using single-end sample barcoding, then pooled and co-amplified after Illumina adapter ligation. The patient repertoires were set against around eleven previously published healthy control repertoires from donors whose ages ranged from roughly 6 to 25 years. Overall study results and their limits: Strong co-clustering of samples prepared in the same batch was shown by direct clustering with F measure, prompting a batch-effect correction. The multiple sclerosis patient group was slightly younger than the control group. Normalized Chao1 diversity was significantly lower in multiple sclerosis patients than controls, suggesting substantial peripheral T-cell clonal expansion.

TCR beta repertoires were profiled from peripheral blood of some 13 young patients with multiple sclerosis to demonstrate the VDJtools post-analysis software. Multiple sclerosis patients were children and adolescents aged roughly 6 to 15 years. The method was PCR. The run used an Illumina HiSeq 2500. To reduce PCR and sequencing biases, unique molecular identifiers were incorporated into the TCR beta cDNA libraries. About 500,000 cDNA molecules were obtained per 1 to 10 million input T cells, so each molecule approximated one T cell. Patient libraries were prepared and sequenced with the same protocol used for the earlier healthy control dataset. Within a given batch, samples were prepared together, multiplexed and sequenced on the same HiSeq lane. In the source study's methods: MIGEC handled the raw barcoded reads, throwing out single-read molecular identifier groups before consensus assembly and CDR3 extraction. VDJtools was used for post-analysis of the clonotype tables, with diversity normalized by down-sampling every dataset to the smallest sample size. To correct batch-related cross-sample contamination, repertoire overlap clustering matched CDR3 amino acid sequences but not nucleotide sequences. The public reads were quality trimmed at Q25 with fastp and then assembled into clones with MiXCR by TCRdb, keeping productive beta chains. Records with the same CDR3 protein are collapsed into one entry carrying the most frequent genes and DNA. The V and J calls and clone size are TCRdb's, not the authors'. The sample table contains 500,000 to 600,000 distinct CDR3 sequences; only one count was recorded for about 40% of them. The leading ten clones occupy 1.5% to 2% of the sample.

In this sample, this clonotype turned up a few times. The antigen it recognizes is unknown. No base-level quality is on record; no much larger clone is a single base apart. The sequence derives from a girl aged 5-17 years with multiple sclerosis. Sequencing input: blood.

The CDR3 region: CASSDPRAVAGGGQRDTQYF. The nucleotides are TGTGCCAGCAGTGACCCCAGGGCGGTAGCGGGAGGAGGCCAAAGGGATACGCAGTATTTT. The rearranged segments are TRBV2 and TRBJ2-3, with 10 middle bases fitting TRBD2. The CDR3 spans 20 residues, from the cysteine through the phenylalanine. The CDR3 DNA has 60 bases and is translated from base 1. Trimmed from V: 3 bases; trimmed from J: 6 bases; junction bases lacking a gene match: 21. The germline V gene sets CDR1 to SNHLY and CDR2 to FYNNEI. Extended through the reference TRBV2 and TRBJ2-3 proteins, this CDR3 yields the full variable domain: EPEVTQTPSHQVTQMGQEVILRCVPISNHLYFYWYRQILGQKVEFLVSFYNNEISEKSEIFDDQFSVERPDGSNFTLKIRSTKLEDSAMYFCASSDPRAVAGGGQRDTQYFGPGTRLTVL.